The 25 T cell receptor beta chains below come from one sample, sequenced in a study of blood T cell repertoires in COVID-19. Method: immunoSEQ multiplex PCR; TCRdb's copy keeps in-frame clones and lacks some. The sample shows roughly 300,000 clones, about nine tenths of them seen only once. Material: peripheral blood. These receptors were taken from a woman in her twenties or thirties with COVID-19, enrolled during active disease.

This clone showed up just a few times. The J gene is TRBJ1-5, the V gene TRBV2, with D tentatively TRBD1 (6 bases). Germline V gene data show CDR1 as SNHLY and CDR2 as FYNNEI. The CDR3 spans 16 residues. The V end lost 3 bases, the J end lost 0 bases, and 12 bases lay between the germline ends. The CDR3 sequence is CASSDRGLYSNQPQHF. Written as DNA, the CDR3 is TGTGCCAGCAGTGACAGGGGATTATATAGCAATCAGCCCCAGCATTTT.

The chain uses TRBV7-8 and TRBJ1-2, with no clear D. The CDR3 sequence is 14 residues long. Trimming took off 4 bases at V and 5 bases at J, with 14 bases between the two ends. Germline V gene data show CDR1 as SGHVS and CDR2 as FQNEAQ. For the CDR3, the DNA is TGTGCCAGCAGCTCCCGGGATGGTTTTTATGGCTACACCTTC. Translated, it gives CASSSRDGFYGYTF.

The V gene is TRBV7-3, the J gene TRBJ2-1; the match to TRBD1 covers 7 bases. Germline CDR1 and CDR2: SGHTA and FQGTGA. This CDR3 comprises 15 residues. The V segment lost 1 base and the J segment 4 bases; nucleotides outside the gene matches: 4. The DNA of the CDR3 is TGTGCCAGCAGCTTAAGAGGACAGGCGTACAATGAGCAGTTCTTC. This sequence encodes CASSLRGQAYNEQFF.

This chain connects TRBV5-1 to TRBJ1-1; TRBD1 agrees at 8 bases. Germline values: CDR1 SGHRS, CDR2 YFSETQ. The CDR3 has 16 residues. V shed 0 bases, J shed 0 bases, and the junction held 4 bases outside the gene matches. CDR3 region: CASSLGDRPMNTEAFF. The CDR3 DNA sequence: TGCGCCAGCAGCTTGGGGGACAGGCCGATGAACACTGAAGCTTTCTTT.

This chain joins TRBV5-1 and TRBJ2-2; the match to TRBD2 covers 7 bases. With 4 bases clipped from V and 8 bases from J, the junction kept 5 bases outside the gene matches. Germline CDR1 reads SGHRS; CDR2 reads YFSETQ. The CDR3 is made up of 13 amino acids. The CDR3 is CASSPLAAGELFF. CDR3 nucleotides: TGCGCCAGCAGCCCCCTAGCGGCAGGGGAGCTGTTTTTT.

The J gene is TRBJ2-1, the V gene TRBV19; unclear D gene. CDR3 length: 13 amino acids. V lost 1 base, J lost 7 bases, and 8 bases lay in between. Germline CDR1 and CDR2: LNHDA and SQIVND (reference sequence). The CDR3 region is CASSIGNSNEQFF. The CDR3 DNA reads as TGTGCCAGTAGTATAGGGAACAGTAATGAGCAGTTCTTC.

The V call is TRBV25-1, the J call TRBJ2-5; D gene ambiguous. Trimming removed 1 base at V and 7 bases at J, with 10 bases between. Per the germline V gene, CDR1 is MGHDK and CDR2 is SYGVNS. This CDR3 spans 13 amino acids. The CDR3 reads CASSESSFRTQYF. CDR3 coding DNA: TGTGCCAGCAGTGAATCGAGCTTTAGGACCCAGTACTTC. The entire variable domain, with the rest obtained from reference TRBV25-1 and TRBJ2-5, is as follows: EADIYQTPRYLVIGTGKKITLECSQTMGHDKMYWYQQDPGMELHLIHYSYGVNSTEKGDLSSESTVSRIRTEHFPLTLESARPSHTSQYLCASSESSFRTQYFGPGTRLLVL.

The chain couples TRBV7-9 to TRBJ1-1, with D perhaps matching TRBD1 (6 bases). The CDR3 runs to 15 residues. Trimming stripped 2 bases from V and 1 base from J, with 11 bases between. Germline V gives CDR1 SEHNR, CDR2 FQNEAQ (reference sequence). Here the CDR3 reads CASSLFGTQNTEAFF. The CDR3 DNA reads TGTGCCAGCAGCTTATTCGGGACACAGAACACTGAAGCTTTCTTT.

The chain links TRBV7-9 to TRBJ2-7; TRBD2 agrees at 11 bases. The CDR3 totals 16 residues. Per the germline V gene, CDR1 is SEHNR and CDR2 is FQNEAQ (reference sequence). V was pared by 4 bases and J by 1 base, with 6 bases of the junction left unmatched. The CDR3 region is CASSSTSGKPSYEQYF. The CDR3, as DNA: TGTGCCAGCAGCTCGACTAGCGGGAAACCTTCCTACGAGCAGTACTTC.

The chain is built from TRBV28 and TRBJ1-1, with TRBD1 matching over 9 bases. Unmatched junction bases numbered 6, after V lost 5 bases and J lost 2 bases. Germline V gene lookup returns CDR1 MDHEN and CDR2 SYDVKM. The CDR3 extends over 15 amino acids. The CDR3 spells CASSKGQGGNTEAFF. Written as DNA, the CDR3 is TGTGCCAGCAGTAAGGGACAGGGTGGAAACACTGAAGCTTTCTTT.

The rearrangement joins TRBV24-1 to TRBJ2-1, with a tentative D call TRBD2 (5 bases). The ends were cut back, 2 bases at V and 12 bases at J, with 19 bases in the middle. The CDR3 totals 15 residues. CDR1 and CDR2 (germline): KGHDR, SFDVKD. DNA of the CDR3: TGTGCCACCAGTGATTCGAGGGAGTCCCCTACAATGCAGTTCTTC. It encodes CATSDSRESPTMQFF.

This clone was picked up one time. The chain uses TRBV4-1 and TRBJ2-5; TRBD1 matches at 9 bases. The junction had 20 bases not matched to a gene; V was cut back by 7 bases and J by 2 bases. This CDR3 is built from 19 residues. Germline V CDR1 and CDR2: MGHRA, YSYEKL. The CDR3 bases are TGCGCCAGCACATACGGACAGGGGTTGGGGTCGGGGCGACAAGAGACCCAGTACTTC. The encoded protein is CASTYGQGLGSGRQETQYF.

The genes are TRBV5-1 and TRBJ2-1; 7 bases align to TRBD2. Germline CDR1 and CDR2: SGHRS and YFSETQ. The CDR3 is 14 residues long. V trimming: 4 bases; J trimming: 7 bases; junction bases outside the gene matches: 8. The chain's CDR3 is CASSVGTTGNEQFF. The CDR3 DNA is TGCGCCAGCAGCGTTGGGACTACGGGGAATGAGCAGTTCTTC.

CDR3 sequence reads: CAWGGAPGANVLTF. The DNA for the CDR3 is TGTGCCTGGGGTGGGGCGCCAGGGGCCAACGTCCTGACTTTC. The chain uses TRBV30 and TRBJ2-6; D may be TRBD1 (5 bases). Trimming took 5 bases from V and 4 from J, leaving 12 bases between them. The CDR3 is 14 amino acids. CDR1 GTSNPN and CDR2 SVGIG come from the germline V gene (reference sequence).

The chain has TRBV5-6 and TRBJ2-7; 7 bases match TRBD1. J gave up 3 bases and V 2 bases, and 5 bases lay outside the gene matches. The CDR3 is 14 amino acids. Germline assignment: CDR1 SGHDT and CDR2 YYEEEE. CDR3 coding DNA: TGTGCCAGCAGCTTCCGGGACAGCATCTACGAGCAGTACTTC. Translation gives CASSFRDSIYEQYF.

The chain carries TRBV5-1 and TRBJ2-3; 8 bases are a match to TRBD2. From germline, CDR1 is SGHRS and CDR2 YFSETQ. Trimming cost V 4 bases and J 3 bases; bases outside gene matches: 4. The CDR3 is 14 amino acids. As DNA, the CDR3 is TGCGCCAGCAGCCCGGGACTAGAGACAGATACGCAGTATTTT. Encoded protein: CASSPGLETDTQYF.

This clone was seen once. The chain uses TRBV27 and TRBJ1-4, with D unclear. The V and J ends lost 0 bases and 8 bases respectively, with 10 bases between them. CDR3 length: 14 residues. Germline CDR1 and CDR2: MNHEY and SMNVEV (reference sequence). Here the CDR3 reads CASSLSVRGEKLFF. In DNA, the CDR3 is TGTGCCAGCAGTTTATCAGTTAGAGGCGAAAAACTGTTTTTT.

The chain recombines TRBV28 with TRBJ2-5; TRBD1 agrees at 11 bases. The CDR3 is made up of 17 amino acids. Unmatched junction bases numbered 11, after V lost 4 bases and J lost 4 bases. From germline, CDR1 is MDHEN and CDR2 SYDVKM. CDR3 in DNA: TGTGCCAGCAGTTCACATCCCGGGACAGGGGGACGAGAGACCCAGTACTTC. Its protein product is CASSSHPGTGGRETQYF.

The DNA of the CDR3 is TGCGCCAGCAGCCCCGAAGGGACAGGGGTAAATCAGCCCCAGCATTTT. Translation gives CASSPEGTGVNQPQHF. The chain joins TRBV4-1 to TRBJ1-5; 10 bases fit TRBD1. Germline-derived CDR1 and CDR2 are MGHRA and YSYEKL. V lost 4 bases and J lost 4; bases outside the gene matches: 7. The CDR3 covers 16 residues.

The chain recombines TRBV6-2 or TRBV6-3 with TRBJ2-7, with 9 nucleotides matching TRBD2. V lost 2 bases, J lost 5 bases, and 4 bases stayed unmatched. Germline V CDR1 and CDR2: MNHEY, SVGEGT. CDR3 length: 14 residues. In DNA, the CDR3 is TGTGCCAGCAGTTACGCGGGAGGGCCCCACGAGCAGTACTTC. Amino acid sequence: CASSYAGGPHEQYF.

As for this clone: At the DNA level, this CDR3 is encoded by other sequences in the same sample as well. The V call is TRBV9, the J call TRBJ2-1; 14 bases are shared with TRBD2. J was trimmed by 4 bases and V by 3 bases; bases with no gene match: 3. This CDR3 has 16 amino acids. The germline V gene encodes CDR1 SGDLS and CDR2 YYNGEE. This chain's CDR3 is CASSAGTSGRYNEQFF. For the CDR3, the DNA is TGTGCCAGCAGCGCCGGGACTAGCGGGAGATACAATGAGCAGTTCTTC.

Comment on this clone: Other DNA sequences in this sample translate to the same CDR3. V is TRBV5-1 and J is TRBJ2-1, with TRBD2 matching 12 bases. This CDR3 spans 15 amino acids. With 7 bases clipped from V and 4 bases from J, the junction kept 6 bases outside the gene matches. CDR1 and CDR2 (germline): SGHRS, YFSETQ. The CDR3 reads CASSLAGGEYNEQFF. In DNA, the CDR3 is TGCGCCAGCTCGCTAGCGGGAGGGGAATACAATGAGCAGTTCTTC.

The rearrangement joins TRBV2 to TRBJ2-1, with TRBD2 as a possible D gene (5 bases). This CDR3 spans 14 amino acids. Germline V gene data show CDR1 as SNHLY and CDR2 as FYNNEI. The V end lost 4 bases, the J end lost 7 bases, and 14 bases lay between the germline ends. The CDR3 region has the DNA TGTGCCAGCAGTGGGACTCGTCTGGTTAATGAGCAGTTCTTC. Protein sequence: CASSGTRLVNEQFF.

V and J are TRBV2 and TRBJ2-3; a weak D match, TRBD1 (6 bases). The CDR3 totals 16 residues. The V gene's germline CDR1 is SNHLY and CDR2 FYNNEI. V was clipped by 6 bases and J by 2 bases, with 18 bases between them. The CDR3 loop reads CASSSSGTRFTDTQYF. CDR3 in DNA: TGTGCCAGCAGCTCATCCGGGACAAGATTCACAGATACGCAGTATTTT.

This chain joins TRBV5-1 and TRBJ1-5; TRBD1 aligns across 8 bases. With 0 bases clipped from V and 6 bases from J, the junction kept 5 bases outside the gene matches. This CDR3 is built from 15 residues. CDR1 and CDR2 from the germline V gene are SGHRS and YFSETQ. The CDR3 coding sequence is TGCGCCAGCAGCTTGGGGGGCGGGACAGGTCAGCCCCAGCATTTT. It encodes CASSLGGGTGQPQHF.